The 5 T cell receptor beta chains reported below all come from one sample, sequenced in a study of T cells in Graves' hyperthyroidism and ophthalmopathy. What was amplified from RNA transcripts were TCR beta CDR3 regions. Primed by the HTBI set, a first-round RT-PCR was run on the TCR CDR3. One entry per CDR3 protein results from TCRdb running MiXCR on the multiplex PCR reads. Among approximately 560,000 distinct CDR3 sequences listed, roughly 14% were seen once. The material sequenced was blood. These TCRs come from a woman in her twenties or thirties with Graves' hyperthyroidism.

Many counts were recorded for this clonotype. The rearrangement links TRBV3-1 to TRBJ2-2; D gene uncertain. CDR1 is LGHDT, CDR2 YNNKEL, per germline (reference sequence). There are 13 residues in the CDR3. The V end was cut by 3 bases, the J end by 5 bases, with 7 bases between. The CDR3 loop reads CASSQKVTGELFF. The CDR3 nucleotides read TGTGCCAGCAGCCAGAAGGTTACCGGGGAGCTGTTTTTT.

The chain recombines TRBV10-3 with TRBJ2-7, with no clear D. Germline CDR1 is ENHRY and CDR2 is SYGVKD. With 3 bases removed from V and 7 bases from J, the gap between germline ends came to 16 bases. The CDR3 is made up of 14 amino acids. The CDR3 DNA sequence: TGTGCCATCAGTGATGGCATAAGGTGGGATGAGCAGTACTTC. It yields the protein CAISDGIRWDEQYF.

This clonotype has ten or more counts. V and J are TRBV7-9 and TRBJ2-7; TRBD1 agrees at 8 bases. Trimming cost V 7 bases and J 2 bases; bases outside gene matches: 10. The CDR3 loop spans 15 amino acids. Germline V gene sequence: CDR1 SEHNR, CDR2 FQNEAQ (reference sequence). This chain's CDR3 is CASTPGTGKTYEQYF. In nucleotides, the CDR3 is TGTGCCAGCACCCCAGGGACAGGCAAGACCTACGAGCAGTACTTC.

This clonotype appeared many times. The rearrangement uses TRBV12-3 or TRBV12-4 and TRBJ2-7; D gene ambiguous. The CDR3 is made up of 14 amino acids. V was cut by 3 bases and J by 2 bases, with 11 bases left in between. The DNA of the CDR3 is TGTGCCAGCAGTTTTCAGGTGTCTACCTACGAGCAGTACTTC. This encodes CASSFQVSTYEQYF.

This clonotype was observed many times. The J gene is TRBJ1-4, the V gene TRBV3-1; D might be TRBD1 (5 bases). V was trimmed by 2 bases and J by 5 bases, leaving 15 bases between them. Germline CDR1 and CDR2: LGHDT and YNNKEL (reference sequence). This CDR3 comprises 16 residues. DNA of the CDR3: TGTGCCAGCAGCCAAAGGAGGGGCAGAGAAAATGAAAAACTGTTTTTT. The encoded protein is CASSQRRGRENEKLFF.